Listed below are T cell receptor beta chains from one sample, sequenced in a study of OX40 agonist ivuxolimab in advanced cancers. Sequencing used immunoSEQ multiplex PCR; TCRdb keeps in-frame clones, though not all of them. The repertoire holds about 130,000 clones, with 85% to 95% as singletons. The sequencing here drew on CD4+ or CD8+ T cells sorted from blood, taken in a trial of the OX40 agonist ivuxolimab. The receptors stem from an adult with an advanced solid tumor such as melanoma, head and neck, liver or kidney cancer. Each CDR3 is given with its conserved first and last residue. Fields, in order: J gene, clone size, D gene, V gene, CDR3 DNA, CDR3 protein. D genes are given only for firm matches. Part of the rows lack a size; the others show once, few, many or a class for expanded clones.

j_call: TRBJ2-7
clone_size: few
d_call: NA
v_call: TRBV11-2
cdr3_nt: TGTGCCAGCAGCCTCGGGTTCTACGAGCAGTACTTC
cdr3_aa: CASSLGFYEQYF

j_call: TRBJ2-2
clone_size: NA
d_call: NA
v_call: TRBV7-9
cdr3_nt: TGTGCCAGCAGCCAGACGGCGGCGAACACCGGGGAGCTGTTTTTT
cdr3_aa: CASSQTAANTGELFF

j_call: TRBJ1-2
clone_size: NA
d_call: NA
v_call: TRBV4-3
cdr3_nt: TGCGCCAGCAGCCAAGATATGTGGGCCAACTATGGCTACACCTTC
cdr3_aa: CASSQDMWANYGYTF

j_call: TRBJ1-2
clone_size: NA
d_call: TRBD1
v_call: TRBV27
cdr3_nt: TGTGCCAGCAGTAGACAGGGACCCGTCTATGGCTACACCTTC
cdr3_aa: CASSRQGPVYGYTF

j_call: TRBJ2-2
clone_size: NA
d_call: NA
v_call: TRBV27
cdr3_nt: TGTGCCAGCACGAGGCAGGGGGGTACGTCGAACACCGGGGAGCTGTTTTTT
cdr3_aa: CASTRQGGTSNTGELFF

j_call: TRBJ1-2
clone_size: NA
d_call: NA
v_call: TRBV6-6
cdr3_nt: TGTGCCAGCAGTCAAATGACTTCTGGCTACACCTTC
cdr3_aa: CASSQMTSGYTF

j_call: TRBJ2-4
clone_size: NA
d_call: NA
v_call: TRBV6-5
cdr3_nt: TGTGCCAGCAGTCCCTTAGGAAACATTCAGTACTTC
cdr3_aa: CASSPLGNIQYF

j_call: TRBJ1-5
clone_size: once
d_call: NA
v_call: TRBV15
cdr3_nt: TGTGCCACCAGCAGAGAGGGGGGTAGCAATCAGCCCCAGCATTTT
cdr3_aa: CATSREGGSNQPQHF

j_call: TRBJ2-2
clone_size: NA
d_call: TRBD2
v_call: TRBV4-3
cdr3_nt: TGCGCCAGCAGCCCTAGTCGGCTAGCGGGAGGGCTCAGCAGCGGGGAGCTGTTTTTT
cdr3_aa: CASSPSRLAGGLSSGELFF

j_call: TRBJ2-3
clone_size: NA
d_call: NA
v_call: TRBV27
cdr3_nt: TGTGCCAGCAGTTTATTGGGGGTAGCAGTTACAGATACGCAGTATTTT
cdr3_aa: CASSLLGVAVTDTQYF

j_call: TRBJ2-1
clone_size: once
d_call: NA
v_call: TRBV29-1
cdr3_nt: TGCAGCGTGGGGCAACTGGCGTCCGTGGGTAATGAGCAGTTCTTC
cdr3_aa: CSVGQLASVGNEQFF

j_call: TRBJ2-3
clone_size: once
d_call: NA
v_call: TRBV7-7
cdr3_nt: TGTGCTAGCAGCTTAGTGGACACAGATACGCAGTATTTT
cdr3_aa: CASSLVDTDTQYF

j_call: TRBJ2-5
clone_size: NA
d_call: NA
v_call: TRBV6-1
cdr3_nt: TGTGCCAGCAGTGAGCCAGGGGGGGGGATTGGGACCCAGTACTTC
cdr3_aa: CASSEPGGGIGTQYF

j_call: TRBJ1-5
clone_size: few
d_call: NA
v_call: TRBV19
cdr3_nt: TGTGCCAGTAGTCCCGAGCGGAGCAATCAGCCCCAGCATTTT
cdr3_aa: CASSPERSNQPQHF

j_call: TRBJ2-5
clone_size: NA
d_call: NA
v_call: TRBV27
cdr3_nt: TGTGCCAGCAGTTTATCGAGGTGGACCGAAGGGACCCAGTACTTC
cdr3_aa: CASSLSRWTEGTQYF

j_call: TRBJ1-5
clone_size: NA
d_call: NA
v_call: TRBV5-4
cdr3_nt: TGTGCCAGCAGCTTCCAGGGGCAGGGGAGCAATCAGCCCCAGCATTTT
cdr3_aa: CASSFQGQGSNQPQHF

j_call: TRBJ2-7
clone_size: NA
d_call: NA
v_call: TRBV5-1
cdr3_nt: TGCGCCAGCAGCTTGTTATCGGGAGTCTCCTACGAGCAGTACTTC
cdr3_aa: CASSLLSGVSYEQYF

j_call: TRBJ1-2
clone_size: NA
d_call: NA
v_call: TRBV5-4
cdr3_nt: TGTGCCAGCAGCCCCCAGCGACAGGACTATGGCTACACCTTC
cdr3_aa: CASSPQRQDYGYTF

j_call: TRBJ2-7
clone_size: NA
d_call: NA
v_call: TRBV9
cdr3_nt: TGTGCCAGCAGCGTAGGCTCAGGTGCCATCTACGAGCAGTACTTC
cdr3_aa: CASSVGSGAIYEQYF

j_call: TRBJ2-7
clone_size: NA
d_call: TRBD2
v_call: TRBV28
cdr3_nt: TGTGCCAGCAGTCGGATCTCTAGCGGGGGTGCCTACGAGCAGTACTTC
cdr3_aa: CASSRISSGGAYEQYF

j_call: TRBJ2-4
clone_size: once
d_call: NA
v_call: TRBV27
cdr3_nt: TGTGCCCGCCGGTGTATATCCAAAAACATTCAGTACTTC
cdr3_aa: CARRCISKNIQYF

j_call: TRBJ1-2
clone_size: NA
d_call: NA
v_call: TRBV7-9
cdr3_nt: TGTGCCAGCACATTGAATGAGGGCTATGGCTACACCTTC
cdr3_aa: CASTLNEGYGYTF

j_call: TRBJ2-3
clone_size: NA
d_call: NA
v_call: TRBV4-2
cdr3_nt: TGTGCCAGCAGCCAAGGATTAGATACGCAGTATTTT
cdr3_aa: CASSQGLDTQYF

j_call: TRBJ1-4
clone_size: NA
d_call: TRBD1
v_call: TRBV27
cdr3_nt: TGTGCCAGCAGTTCGGGACAGGGGGTAGGAGAAAAACTGTTTTTT
cdr3_aa: CASSSGQGVGEKLFF

j_call: TRBJ1-5
clone_size: NA
d_call: NA
v_call: TRBV15
cdr3_nt: TGTGCCACCAGCAGAGATACCAATCAGCCCCAGCATTTT
cdr3_aa: CATSRDTNQPQHF

j_call: TRBJ1-1
clone_size: NA
d_call: NA
v_call: TRBV29-1
cdr3_nt: TGCAGCGCAAGGACGGACGAGAACACTGAAGCTTTCTTT
cdr3_aa: CSARTDENTEAFF

j_call: TRBJ2-3
clone_size: NA
d_call: TRBD2
v_call: TRBV7-3
cdr3_nt: TGTGCCAGCAGCATAACCGGGACTAGCGGGAGTGTTGTGTATTTT
cdr3_aa: CASSITGTSGSVVYF

j_call: TRBJ1-2
clone_size: NA
d_call: NA
v_call: TRBV7-3
cdr3_nt: TGTGCCAGCAGGGGTAACAGCTATCCGACGGGGGGCTACACCTTC
cdr3_aa: CASRGNSYPTGGYTF

j_call: TRBJ1-4
clone_size: once
d_call: TRBD1
v_call: TRBV9
cdr3_nt: TGTGCCAGCAGCGTTCTATCCGGGACAGAGGGAGAAAAACTGTTTTTT
cdr3_aa: CASSVLSGTEGEKLFF

j_call: TRBJ1-1
clone_size: NA
d_call: NA
v_call: TRBV7-2
cdr3_nt: TGTGCCAGCAGCTTAGCGACGGCGCTCCAGATGAACACTGAAGCTTTCTTT
cdr3_aa: CASSLATALQMNTEAFF

j_call: TRBJ2-5
clone_size: NA
d_call: NA
v_call: TRBV6-5
cdr3_nt: TGTGCCAGCAGTTACTCGTCTCGGTTGAGCTCAGAGACCCAGTACTTC
cdr3_aa: CASSYSSRLSSETQYF

j_call: TRBJ1-2
clone_size: NA
d_call: TRBD1
v_call: TRBV5-8
cdr3_nt: TGTGCCAGCAGCTTGGGAGACAGGGATGTCTATGGCTACACCTTC
cdr3_aa: CASSLGDRDVYGYTF

j_call: TRBJ2-2
clone_size: NA
d_call: TRBD2
v_call: TRBV5-8
cdr3_nt: TGTGCCAGCAGCTTGGTCCCAGCGGGAGTTACCGGGGAGCTGTTTTTT
cdr3_aa: CASSLVPAGVTGELFF

j_call: TRBJ2-2
clone_size: once
d_call: TRBD2
v_call: TRBV9
cdr3_nt: TGTGCCAGCAGCGGCCTCGGGACTAGGAACACCGGGGAGCTGTTTTTT
cdr3_aa: CASSGLGTRNTGELFF

j_call: TRBJ1-2
clone_size: NA
d_call: TRBD1
v_call: TRBV9
cdr3_nt: TGTGCCAGCAGCGTAGTAGGGGACAGGGGGCGAGGTGGCTACACCTTC
cdr3_aa: CASSVVGDRGRGGYTF

j_call: TRBJ1-6
clone_size: NA
d_call: TRBD1
v_call: TRBV6-5
cdr3_nt: TGTGCCAGCAGGGGGGACAGCTCCTATAATTCACCCCTCCACTTT
cdr3_aa: CASRGDSSYNSPLHF

j_call: TRBJ1-1
clone_size: NA
d_call: TRBD1
v_call: TRBV5-1
cdr3_nt: TGCGCCAGCAGCGGGGACAGGGGAGCGATGAACACTGAAGCTTTCTTT
cdr3_aa: CASSGDRGAMNTEAFF

j_call: TRBJ2-3
clone_size: NA
d_call: TRBD2
v_call: TRBV7-3
cdr3_nt: TGTGCCAGCAGCACAGCGGGAGGGCCTGCAGATACGCAGTATTTT
cdr3_aa: CASSTAGGPADTQYF

j_call: TRBJ2-6
clone_size: NA
d_call: NA
v_call: TRBV27
cdr3_nt: TGTGCCAGCAGTTTTCGGGCTGGGGCCAACGTCCTGACTTTC
cdr3_aa: CASSFRAGANVLTF

j_call: TRBJ1-1
clone_size: NA
d_call: NA
v_call: TRBV5-6
cdr3_nt: TGTGCCAGCAGGACCGGGCCCTATCCGGGCACTGAAGCTTTCTTT
cdr3_aa: CASRTGPYPGTEAFF

j_call: TRBJ2-7
clone_size: NA
d_call: TRBD2
v_call: TRBV6-4
cdr3_nt: TGTGCCAGCAGGCGGCCACGGCGGGAGGCTTTCTCCGAGCAGTACTTC
cdr3_aa: CASRRPRREAFSEQYF

j_call: TRBJ2-3
clone_size: NA
d_call: NA
v_call: TRBV28
cdr3_nt: TGTGCCAGCACCCCAGTGGGGGCGGCGGATACGCAGTATTTT
cdr3_aa: CASTPVGAADTQYF

j_call: TRBJ1-6
clone_size: NA
d_call: NA
v_call: TRBV27
cdr3_nt: TGTGCCAGCAGTTTAATAGGGACGGGTAATTCACCCCTCCACTTT
cdr3_aa: CASSLIGTGNSPLHF

j_call: TRBJ2-5
clone_size: NA
d_call: NA
v_call: TRBV10-3
cdr3_nt: TGTGCCATCAGTGAGTCATCCCTCCAGCAAGAGACCCAGTACTTC
cdr3_aa: CAISESSLQQETQYF

j_call: TRBJ2-2
clone_size: NA
d_call: TRBD1
v_call: TRBV18
cdr3_nt: TGTGCCAGCTCACCGGGGACAGGGCGTACCGGGGAGCTGTTTTTT
cdr3_aa: CASSPGTGRTGELFF

j_call: TRBJ1-4
clone_size: once
d_call: NA
v_call: TRBV28
cdr3_nt: TGTGCCAGCAGGGTAGGACAGCGCGCGGAAAAACTGTTTTTT
cdr3_aa: CASRVGQRAEKLFF

j_call: TRBJ2-7
clone_size: NA
d_call: NA
v_call: TRBV2
cdr3_nt: TGTGCCAGCAGGGAGGGGGGGGCCGAGCAGTACTTC
cdr3_aa: CASREGGAEQYF

j_call: TRBJ2-1
clone_size: NA
d_call: NA
v_call: TRBV7-3
cdr3_nt: TGTGCCAGCAGCTTAACGGGTTGGGATGAGCAGTTCTTC
cdr3_aa: CASSLTGWDEQFF